This record covers a single T cell receptor beta chain. Sequenced by immunoSEQ multiplex PCR; TCRdb stores in-frame clones only, minus some. The sample holds approximately 130,000 clones; 85% are singletons and the top ten take 3.5% to 4.5%. The data were taken from a study of blood T cell repertoires in COVID-19. The sequence was collected from a man aged 60-69 years with acute or convalescent COVID-19. Sequencing was carried out using peripheral blood.

The CDR3 bases are TGTGCCAGTAGAACCTCCCGGGACAGTAGCAATCAGCCCCAGCATTTT. Its translation is CASRTSRDSSNQPQHF. V and J are TRBV19 and TRBJ1-5, with TRBD1 matching 7 bases. The CDR3 length is 16 residues. The trim removed 6 bases at V and 0 bases at J, leaving 8 bases unmatched. Germline CDR1 and CDR2: LNHDA and SQIVND (reference sequence).